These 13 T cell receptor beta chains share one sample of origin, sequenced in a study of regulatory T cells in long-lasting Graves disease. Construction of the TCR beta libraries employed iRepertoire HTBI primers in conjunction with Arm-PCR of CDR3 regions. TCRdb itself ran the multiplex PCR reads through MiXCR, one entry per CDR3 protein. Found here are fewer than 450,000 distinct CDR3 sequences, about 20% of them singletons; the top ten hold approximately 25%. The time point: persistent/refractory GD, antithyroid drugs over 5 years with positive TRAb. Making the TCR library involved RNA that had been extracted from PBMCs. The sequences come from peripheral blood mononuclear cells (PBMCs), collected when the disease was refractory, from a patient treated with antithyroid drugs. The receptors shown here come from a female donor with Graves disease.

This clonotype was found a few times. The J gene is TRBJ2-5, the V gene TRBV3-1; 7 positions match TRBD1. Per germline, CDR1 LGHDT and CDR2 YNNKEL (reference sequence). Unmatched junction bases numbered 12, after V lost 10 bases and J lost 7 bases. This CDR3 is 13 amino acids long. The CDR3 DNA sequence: TGTGCCATTATCCAGGGGGACCTGGGGACCCAGTACTTC. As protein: CAIIQGDLGTQYF.

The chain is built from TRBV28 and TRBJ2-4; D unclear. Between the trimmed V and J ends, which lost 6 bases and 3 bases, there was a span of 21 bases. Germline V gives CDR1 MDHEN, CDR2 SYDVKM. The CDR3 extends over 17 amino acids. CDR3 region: CASRRPLYRDFKNIQYF. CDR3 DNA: TGTGCCAGCAGACGCCCCCTTTACAGAGACTTCAAAAACATTCAGTACTTC.

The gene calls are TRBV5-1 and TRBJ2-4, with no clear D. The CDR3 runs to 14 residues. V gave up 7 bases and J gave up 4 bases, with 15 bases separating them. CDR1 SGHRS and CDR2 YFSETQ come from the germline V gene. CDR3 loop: CASEWPPKKNIQYF. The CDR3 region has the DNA TGCGCCAGCGAATGGCCTCCCAAAAAAAACATTCAGTACTTC.

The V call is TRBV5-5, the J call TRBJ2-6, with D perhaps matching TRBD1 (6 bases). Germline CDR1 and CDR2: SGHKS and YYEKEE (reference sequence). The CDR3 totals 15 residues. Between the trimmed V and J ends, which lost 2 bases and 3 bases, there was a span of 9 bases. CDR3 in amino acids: CASSLQGNGANVLTF. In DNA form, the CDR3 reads TGTGCCAGCAGCTTACAGGGAAATGGGGCCAACGTCCTGACTTTC.

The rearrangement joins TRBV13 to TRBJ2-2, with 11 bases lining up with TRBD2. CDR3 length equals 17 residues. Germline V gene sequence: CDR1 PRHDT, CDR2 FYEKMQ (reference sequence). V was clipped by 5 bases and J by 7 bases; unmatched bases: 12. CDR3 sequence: CASSTWTSGYTDGELFF. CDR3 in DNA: TGTGCCAGCAGCACCTGGACTAGCGGGTACACGGACGGGGAGCTGTTTTTT. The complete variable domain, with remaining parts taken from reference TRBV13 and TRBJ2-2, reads AAGVIQSPRHLIKEKRETATLKCYPIPRHDTVYWYQQGPGQDPQFLISFYEKMQSDKGSIPDRFSAQQFSDYHSELNMSSLELGDSALYFCASSTWTSGYTDGELFFGEGSRLTVL.

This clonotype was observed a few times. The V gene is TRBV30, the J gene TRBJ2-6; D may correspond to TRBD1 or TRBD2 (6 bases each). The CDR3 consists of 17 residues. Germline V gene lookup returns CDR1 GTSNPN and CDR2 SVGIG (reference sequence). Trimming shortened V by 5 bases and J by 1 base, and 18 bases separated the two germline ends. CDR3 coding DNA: TGTGCCTGGCGCCGGGGGCAGGCGGTTTCTGGGGCCAACGTCCTGACTTTC. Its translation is CAWRRGQAVSGANVLTF.

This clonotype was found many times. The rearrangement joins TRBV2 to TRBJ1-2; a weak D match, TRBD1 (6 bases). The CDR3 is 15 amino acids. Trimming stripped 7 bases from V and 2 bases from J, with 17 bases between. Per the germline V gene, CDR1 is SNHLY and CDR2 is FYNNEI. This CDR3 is CASTDGQRGNYGYTF. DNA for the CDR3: TGTGCCAGCACTGACGGACAGCGCGGGAACTATGGCTACACCTTC.

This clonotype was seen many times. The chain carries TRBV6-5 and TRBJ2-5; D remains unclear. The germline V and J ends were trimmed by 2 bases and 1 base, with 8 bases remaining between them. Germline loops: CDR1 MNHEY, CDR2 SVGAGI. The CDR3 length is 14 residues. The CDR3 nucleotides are TGTGCCAGCAGTTACGACCGAGTCCAAGAGACCCAGTACTTC. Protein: CASSYDRVQETQYF.

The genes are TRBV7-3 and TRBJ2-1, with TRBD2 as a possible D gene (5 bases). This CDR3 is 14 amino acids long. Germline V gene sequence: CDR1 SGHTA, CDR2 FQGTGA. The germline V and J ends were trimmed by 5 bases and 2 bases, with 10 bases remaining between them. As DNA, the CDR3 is TGTGCCAGCAGCCTCGTCGGGGCCTACAATGAGCAGTTCTTC. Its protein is CASSLVGAYNEQFF.

CDR3 in amino acids: CASSSPTGLGYTF. The CDR3 DNA reads TGTGCCAGCAGCTCCCCGACAGGACTGGGATACACCTTC. V usage is TRBV7-2 and J usage is TRBJ1-2, with TRBD1 as a possible D gene (6 bases). Trimming shortened V by 4 bases and J by 11 bases, and 17 bases separated the two germline ends. This CDR3 spans 13 amino acids. The germline V gene has CDR1 SGHTA and CDR2 FQGNSA. Looking up the rest from reference TRBV7-2 and TRBJ1-2 gives the full variable domain: GAGVSQSPSNKVTEKGKDVELRCDPISGHTALYWYRQSLGQGLEFLIYFQGNSAPDKSGLPSDRFSAERTGGSVSTLTIQRTQQEDSAVYLCASSSPTGLGYTFGSGTRLTVV.

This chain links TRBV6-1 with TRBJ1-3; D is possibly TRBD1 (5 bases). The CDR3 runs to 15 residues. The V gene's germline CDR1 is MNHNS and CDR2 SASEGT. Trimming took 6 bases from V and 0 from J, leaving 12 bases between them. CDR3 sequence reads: CASSAGTSSGNTIYF. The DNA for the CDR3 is TGTGCCAGCAGCGCCGGGACCTCCTCTGGAAACACCATATATTTT.

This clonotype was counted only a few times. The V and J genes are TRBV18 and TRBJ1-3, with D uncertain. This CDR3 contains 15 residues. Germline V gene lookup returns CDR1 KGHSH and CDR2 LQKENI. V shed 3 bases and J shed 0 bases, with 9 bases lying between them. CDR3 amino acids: CASSPVVTSGNTIYF. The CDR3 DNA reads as TGTGCCAGCTCACCGGTCGTAACCTCTGGAAACACCATATATTTT.

For the CDR3, the DNA is TGTGCCAGCACCAGCATCCCCGGCAGTGAAGCTTTCTTT. Translating gives CASTSIPGSEAFF. The rearrangement links TRBV3-1 to TRBJ1-1; no clear D. V was clipped by 7 bases and J by 7 bases, with 16 bases between them. Germline CDR1 is LGHDT and CDR2 is YNNKEL (reference sequence). This CDR3 is 13 amino acids long.